This TCR beta chain stems from a study of T cell responses to AZD1222 COVID-19 vaccine. Notes on the study in general: Repertoires were sampled only after the peak T cell response. A mostly white British donor set with more females was recruited, and clonal diversity was possibly underestimated. Unmutated variant regions reportedly attract nearly half of all spike-specific TCRs.

TCRdb's copy holds only in-frame clones and misses some; the assay was immunoSEQ multiplex PCR. This sample has fewer than 75,000 clones, with 75% to 95% found just once. Germline CDR1 and CDR2: MNHEY and SVGAGI. CDR3 length equals 14 residues. The V end was cut by 6 bases, the J end by 7 bases, with 16 bases between. A note on this clone: Its antigen is currently unknown.

The receptor comes from an adult who received the MenACWY meningococcal vaccine as a control. This material consisted of peripheral blood, taken 28 days after the second dose of the MenACWY control vaccine. The J gene is TRBJ2-1, the V gene TRBV6-5; a weak D match, TRBD2 (6 bases). CDR3 in DNA: TGTGCCAGCAGAGGAACTGGACTATCAAATGAGCAGTTCTTC. Its protein is CASRGTGLSNEQFF.